What follows describes a single TCR beta chain. This entry comes from a study of T cell responses to AZD1222 COVID-19 vaccine. The V end lost 6 bases, the J end lost 8 bases, and 17 bases lay between the germline ends. The CDR3 sequence is 14 residues long. Germline V gene sequence: CDR1 KGHSH, CDR2 LQKENI. Assay: immunoSEQ multiplex PCR; the TCRdb copy retains only in-frame clones and omits some. This sample has about 100,000 clones, with about 93% found just once. This sequence originates from an adult in good health. The specimen was peripheral blood, collected on day 0 of AZD1222 vaccination. V gene TRBV18 combines with J gene TRBJ2-1, with D perhaps matching TRBD2 (6 bases). The CDR3 sequence is CASSRRSGEDEQFF. DNA of the CDR3: TGTGCCAGCTCCCGACGCTCGGGAGAGGATGAGCAGTTCTTC. Based on the CDR3 plus reference TRBV18 and TRBJ2-1, the full variable domain is NAGVMQNPRHLVRRRGQEARLRCSPMKGHSHVYWYRQLPEEGLKFMVYLQKENIIDESGMPKERFSAEFPKEGPSILRIQQVVRGDSAAYFCASSRRSGEDEQFFGPGTRLTVL.